This is a list of T cell receptor beta chains from one sample in a study of control samples from healthy donors and cancer patients. Profiling relied on immunoSEQ multiplex PCR, and the TCRdb table lists in-frame clones only, not all of them. The sample consists of around 68,000 clones, over 65% of them appearing once. Sequencing was performed on blood. The receptors were sampled from a man aged 50 or older in good health. The CDR3 runs from the conserved cysteine through the conserved F or W. D genes are given only for firm matches. The size entry is marked missing in some rows and otherwise reads once, few, many or a size class.

d_call	clone_size	v_call	j_call	cdr3_aa	cdr3_nt
.	few	TRBV12-3/TRBV12-4	TRBJ1-3	CASISSGNTIYF	TGTGCCAGCATTAGCTCTGGAAACACCATATATTTT
.	.	TRBV23-1	TRBJ2-7	CASSQPGKEEQYF	TGCGCCAGCAGTCAACCCGGGAAGGAGGAGCAGTACTTC
TRBD1	once	TRBV10-3	TRBJ2-7	CAISGQESSYEQYF	TGTGCCATCAGCGGACAGGAGAGCTCCTACGAGCAGTACTTC
TRBD2	.	TRBV11-2	TRBJ2-7	CASSLSGRSYEQYF	TGTGCCAGCAGCTTAAGCGGGAGGTCCTACGAGCAGTACTTC
.	.	TRBV6-1	TRBJ2-7	CASSGLGGAEGLEQYF	TGTGCCAGCAGTGGACTAGGTGGCGCGGAGGGGCTCGAGCAGTACTTC
.	.	TRBV7-8	TRBJ2-7	CASSLLRHADEQYF	TGTGCCAGCAGCTTACTGAGACATGCCGACGAGCAGTACTTC
TRBD1	.	TRBV2	TRBJ2-7	CASQGVGQYF	TGTGCCAGCCAGGGGGTCGGGCAGTACTTC
.	.	TRBV5-4	TRBJ1-3	CASSLGLGNTIYF	TGTGCCAGCAGCTTGGGACTTGGAAACACCATATATTTT
TRBD1	.	TRBV27	TRBJ2-2	CASSKLRDRGTGELFF	TGTGCCAGCAGCAAACTCCGGGACAGGGGCACCGGGGAGCTGTTTTTT
TRBD1	.	TRBV12-5	TRBJ1-1	CASGLVTGGNTEAFF	TGTGCTAGTGGTTTGGTAACAGGGGGCAACACTGAAGCTTTCTTT
TRBD1	.	TRBV6-5	TRBJ1-2	CASSRQGGSYTF	TGTGCCAGCAGCAGACAGGGAGGGAGCTACACCTTC
.	once	TRBV9	TRBJ2-5	CASSGGASGQETQYF	TGTGCCAGCAGCGGGGGGGCTAGCGGACAAGAGACCCAGTACTTC
.	few	TRBV15	TRBJ1-5	CATSSRDSNQPQHF	TGTGCCACCAGCAGCAGGGATAGCAATCAGCCCCAGCATTTT
TRBD2	once	TRBV19	TRBJ2-4	CASSPGGGRAGQYF	TGTGCCAGTAGCCCTGGGGGCGGGAGGGCTGGTCAGTACTTC
TRBD1	.	TRBV10-2	TRBJ2-3	CASSERDRVNTDTQYF	TGCGCCAGCAGTGAGCGTGACAGGGTGAATACAGATACGCAGTATTTT
.	.	TRBV4-3	TRBJ2-3	CASSQDPPVIGVWDTDTQYF	TGCGCCAGCAGCCAAGATCCTCCCGTTATTGGCGTATGGGACACAGATACGCAGTATTTT
.	.	TRBV11-3	TRBJ2-1	CASSLGLYNEQFF	TGTGCCAGCAGCTTAGGTCTCTACAATGAGCAGTTCTTC
TRBD1	.	TRBV9	TRBJ2-1	CASSVGIGQGAHEQFF	TGTGCCAGCAGCGTAGGAATTGGACAGGGGGCTCATGAGCAGTTCTTC
TRBD1	.	TRBV4-3	TRBJ2-5	CASSQTGAETQYF	TGCGCCAGCAGCCAAACAGGGGCAGAGACCCAGTACTTC
TRBD2	.	TRBV4-1	TRBJ2-5	CASSQGLREGPVIGAQYF	TGCGCCAGCAGCCAAGGTCTTCGGGAGGGCCCGGTGATCGGGGCCCAGTACTTC
.	few	TRBV10-2	TRBJ1-3	CASNPRGTNSGNTIYF	TGCGCCAGCAACCCCCGGGGTACCAACTCTGGAAACACCATATATTTT
TRBD1	.	TRBV30	TRBJ2-7	CAWRLGQGGEQYF	TGTGCCTGGAGGTTGGGACAGGGGGGGGAGCAGTACTTC
TRBD2	.	TRBV3-1/TRBV3-2	TRBJ2-7	CASSQGREGFYEQYF	TGTGCCAGCAGCCAGGGGCGGGAGGGCTTCTACGAGCAGTACTTC
.	.	TRBV7-6	TRBJ2-7	CASSAVEGQTYEQYF	TGTGCCAGCAGCGCAGTGGAGGGACAAACCTACGAGCAGTACTTC
.	.	TRBV30	TRBJ2-6	CAWSVSSGANVLTF	TGTGCCTGGAGTGTAAGCTCTGGGGCCAACGTCCTGACTTTC
TRBD2	.	TRBV11-1	TRBJ2-5	CASSGLAGGPPETQYF	TGTGCCAGCAGCGGACTAGCGGGAGGCCCCCCAGAGACCCAGTACTTC
.	.	TRBV18	TRBJ2-7	CASSPAYEQYF	TGTGCCAGCTCACCCGCCTACGAGCAGTACTTC
.	.	TRBV2	TRBJ2-3	CASSVTDTQYF	TGTGCCAGCAGTGTCACAGATACGCAGTATTTT
TRBD2	few	TRBV6-4	TRBJ2-3	CASSVAGGSDTQYF	TGTGCCAGCAGTGTAGCGGGAGGTTCGGATACGCAGTATTTT
TRBD1	.	TRBV6-5	TRBJ1-5	CASTRDRVGQPQHF	TGTGCCAGCACGAGAGACAGGGTCGGACAGCCCCAGCATTTT
TRBD2	.	TRBV4-2	TRBJ2-2	CASSQPGQRENTGELFF	TGTGCCAGCAGCCAGCCCGGCCAGCGGGAGAACACCGGGGAGCTGTTTTTT
.	.	TRBV5-6	TRBJ2-1	CASSLEGAADGNEQFF	TGTGCCAGCAGCTTGGAAGGGGCAGCGGACGGAAATGAGCAGTTCTTC
.	once	TRBV19	TRBJ2-2	CASSKTGSMTGELFF	TGTGCCAGTAGTAAGACAGGCTCGATGACCGGGGAGCTGTTTTTT
.	.	TRBV10-3	TRBJ2-5	CAISDSDLETQYF	TGTGCCATCAGTGACAGTGACTTGGAGACCCAGTACTTC
.	.	TRBV9	TRBJ1-2	CASSVDRGTYGYTF	TGTGCCAGCAGCGTAGATCGGGGGACCTATGGCTACACCTTC
TRBD2	.	TRBV5-6	TRBJ2-1	CASSLNRGRIHEQFF	TGTGCCAGCAGCTTGAACCGCGGGAGGATCCATGAGCAGTTCTTC
.	.	TRBV7-9	TRBJ1-4	CASSLTDGPNEKLFF	TGTGCCAGCAGCTTAACCGACGGACCCAATGAAAAACTGTTTTTT
TRBD1	.	TRBV12-3/TRBV12-4	TRBJ2-5	CASSGTGVETQYF	TGTGCCAGCAGTGGGACAGGGGTGGAGACCCAGTACTTC
.	.	TRBV7-2	TRBJ2-7	CASSLPASVEDSYEQYF	TGTGCCAGCAGCTTACCGGCTAGCGTGGAGGATAGCTACGAGCAGTACTTC
.	.	TRBV5-4	TRBJ2-7	CASSSRPRSKGVYEQYF	TGTGCCAGCAGCTCCCGGCCGAGGTCCAAAGGGGTCTACGAGCAGTACTTC
TRBD1	.	TRBV5-4	TRBJ1-2	CASSPPSRGNGYTF	TGTGCCAGCAGCCCCCCGAGCAGGGGGAATGGCTACACCTTC
.	.	TRBV5-6	TRBJ2-3	CASSRGRTDTQYF	TGTGCCAGCAGCCGGGGCCGCACAGATACGCAGTATTTT
.	.	TRBV6-5	TRBJ2-6	CASSYGQAGANVLTF	TGTGCCAGCAGTTACGGGCAAGCTGGGGCCAACGTCCTGACTTTC
.	.	TRBV6-2/TRBV6-3	TRBJ2-1	CASSYSPDEQFF	TGTGCCAGCAGTTACTCCCCCGATGAGCAGTTCTTC
.	.	TRBV19	TRBJ1-2	CATWVLIYGYTF	TGTGCCACGTGGGTTTTGATCTATGGCTACACCTTC
TRBD1	.	TRBV24-1	TRBJ2-1	CATSDPDSTGGHEQFF	TGTGCCACCAGTGACCCTGATTCGACAGGGGGCCATGAGCAGTTCTTC
TRBD1	few	TRBV4-2	TRBJ1-2	CASSSDRAHGYTF	TGTGCCAGCAGCTCGGACAGGGCCCATGGCTACACCTTC
TRBD2	.	TRBV20-1	TRBJ2-7	CSASGAGGPYEQYF	TGCAGTGCTAGTGGGGCGGGAGGTCCCTACGAGCAGTACTTC
.	.	TRBV30	TRBJ1-3	CAWSSGHLIISGNTIYF	TGTGCCTGGAGTTCCGGGCACCTAATAATCTCTGGAAACACCATATATTTT
TRBD1	.	TRBV5-4	TRBJ1-6	CASSGEQGQGRSPLHF	TGTGCCAGCAGCGGCGAACAGGGACAGGGGAGATCACCCCTCCACTTT
.	once	TRBV6-1	TRBJ2-7	CASSEAPIPHEQYF	TGTGCCAGCAGTGAAGCACCGATCCCCCACGAGCAGTACTTC
.	.	TRBV18	TRBJ2-1	CASSPMGPTRPNEQFF	TGTGCCAGCTCACCGATGGGACCGACCCGCCCCAATGAGCAGTTCTTC
.	.	TRBV2	TRBJ1-5	CASSEAGGEGNQPQHF	TGTGCCAGCAGTGAAGCGGGAGGGGAAGGGAATCAGCCCCAGCATTTT
.	.	TRBV19	TRBJ2-2	CASSLSGTHNTGELFF	TGTGCCAGTAGTCTGTCCGGGACCCATAACACCGGGGAGCTGTTTTTT